Each of the 7 T cell receptor beta chains below was sequenced from the same sample in a study of cytomegalovirus exposure and HLA in healthy donors. In the PCR, 60 Vbeta and 13 Jbeta primers were used. Some clones are missing from TCRdb's copy, which holds only in-frame ones; the method was immunoSEQ multiplex PCR. The table lists some 59,000 clones, more than 70% of them singletons. Sequences were obtained from PBMCs. Source of these receptors: a woman between 18 and 30 years old in good health and CMV-seronegative.

The chain carries TRBV5-1 and TRBJ1-1, with 9 nucleotides matching TRBD1. The germline gives CDR1 SGHRS, CDR2 YFSETQ. J was trimmed by 8 bases and V by 4 bases; bases with no gene match: 6. The CDR3 covers 13 residues. The CDR3 bases are TGCGCCAGCAGCCCCGGGACAGGGATAGAAGCTTTCTTT. Translated, it gives CASSPGTGIEAFF.

V usage is TRBV2 and J usage is TRBJ2-5; 12 nucleotides agree with TRBD2. Germline V CDR1 and CDR2: SNHLY, FYNNEI. The V and J ends lost 6 bases and 5 bases, in that order; junction bases with no gene match: 4. This CDR3 is 14 amino acids long. The CDR3 loop reads CASRWTSGTETQYF. The CDR3 coding sequence is TGTGCCAGCAGGTGGACTAGCGGGACTGAGACCCAGTACTTC.

This clone came up a few times. V and J are TRBV10-1 and TRBJ2-1, with 11 bases lining up with TRBD2. CDR1 is WNHNN, CDR2 SYGVQD, per germline (reference sequence). The trim removed 5 bases at V and 5 bases at J, leaving 8 bases unmatched. This CDR3 has 16 residues. This chain's CDR3 is CASSSPLAGANNEQFF. DNA of the CDR3: TGCGCCAGCAGTTCCCCACTAGCGGGAGCCAACAATGAGCAGTTCTTC.

The rearrangement joins TRBV29-1 to TRBJ2-3, with D perhaps TRBD2 (6 bases). CDR3 length: 11 amino acids. CDR1 SQVTM and CDR2 ANQGSEA come from the germline V gene. Between the trimmed V and J ends, which lost 7 bases and 11 bases, there was a span of 16 bases. The CDR3 region is CSAAEGEGQYF. The DNA for the CDR3 is TGCAGCGCAGCGGAGGGTGAGGGGCAGTATTTT.

The gene calls are TRBV11-2 and TRBJ1-2, with TRBD1 as a possible D gene (6 bases). The V and J ends lost 4 bases and 5 bases respectively, with 8 bases between them. CDR1 and CDR2 from the germline V gene are SGHAT and FQNNGV. The length of the CDR3 is 12 residues. CDR3: CASSSGEYGYTF. CDR3 nucleotides: TGTGCCAGCAGCTCAGGGGAGTATGGCTACACCTTC.

The rearrangement joins TRBV11-2 to TRBJ1-1, with 7 bases identical to TRBD1. This CDR3 is 14 amino acids long. CDR1 is SGHAT, CDR2 FQNNGV, per germline. J lost 4 bases, V lost 4 bases, and 6 bases had no gene match. CDR3 sequence reads: CASSSTRQGTEAFF. CDR3 coding DNA: TGTGCCAGCAGCTCGACAAGACAGGGCACTGAAGCTTTCTTT. The variable domain in full, with the rest retrieved from reference TRBV11-2 and TRBJ1-1, is EAGVAQSPRYKIIEKRQSVAFWCNPISGHATLYWYQQILGQGPKLLIQFQNNGVVDDSQLPKDRFSAERLKGVDSTLKIQPAKLEDSAVYLCASSSTRQGTEAFFGQGTRLTVV.

The chain is built from TRBV29-1 and TRBJ1-1; tentative D call: TRBD1 (5 bases). The V end lost 6 bases, the J end lost 0 bases, and 11 bases lay between the germline ends. Per the germline V gene, CDR1 is SQVTM and CDR2 is ANQGSEA. The CDR3 length is 13 residues. The CDR3 region is CSVKAGVNTEAFF. The CDR3 bases are TGCAGCGTAAAGGCGGGGGTGAACACTGAAGCTTTCTTT. Complete variable domain (other parts from reference TRBV29-1 and TRBJ1-1): SAVISQKPSRDICQRGTSLTIQCQVDSQVTMMFWYRQQPGQSLTLIATANQGSEATYESGFVIDKFPISRPNLTFSTLTVSNMSPEDSSIYLCSVKAGVNTEAFFGQGTRLTVV.